Shown below are 18 T cell receptor beta chains from a single sample sequenced in a study of T cell responses to AZD1222 COVID-19 vaccine. Only in-frame clones appear in the TCRdb table, and some are missing; sequencing was by immunoSEQ multiplex PCR. The sample lists roughly 130,000 clones, about nine tenths seen once, with 1.4% to 1.5% in the top ten. This material consisted of peripheral blood, taken on day 0 of AZD1222 vaccination. The receptors were gathered from an adult in good health.

The V and J genes are TRBV9 and TRBJ2-1, with 10 bases identical to TRBD2. Germline CDR1 reads SGDLS; CDR2 reads YYNGEE. After removal of 1 base from V and 5 bases from J, the junction contained 3 bases not matched to a gene. The CDR3 contains 15 residues. This CDR3 reads CASSVLSGGNNEQFF. CDR3 sequence (DNA): TGTGCCAGCAGCGTACTTAGCGGGGGGAACAATGAGCAGTTCTTC.

The DNA of the CDR3 is TGTGCCAGTAGTGACGAGGGGAGCGTGGGTTTCTTT. Translation gives CASSDEGSVGFF. This rearrangement joins TRBV19 to TRBJ1-1, with D possibly TRBD1 on 5 matching bases. This CDR3 region has 12 residues. Germline CDR1 LNHDA, CDR2 SQIVND (reference sequence). V lost 5 bases, J lost 13 bases, and 17 bases lay in between.

This chain links TRBV5-5 with TRBJ1-1, with 8 bases fitting TRBD1. This CDR3 has 15 residues. V trimming: 6 bases; J trimming: 2 bases; junction bases outside the gene matches: 9. The germline V gene has CDR1 SGHKS and CDR2 YYEKEE (reference sequence). The CDR3 nucleotides read TGTGCCAGCACGAGTCAGGGGGCGGTTAACACTGAAGCTTTCTTT. Its translation is CASTSQGAVNTEAFF.

The rearrangement uses TRBV7-9 and TRBJ2-6; D is ambiguous. Germline V gives CDR1 SEHNR, CDR2 FQNEAQ (reference sequence). CDR3 length: 18 residues. V lost 8 bases to trimming and J lost 0 bases, with 20 bases between them. This CDR3 is CASGTNTGPYSGANVLTF. In nucleotides, the CDR3 is TGTGCCAGCGGAACGAACACCGGACCGTACTCTGGGGCCAACGTCCTGACTTTC.

V gene TRBV6-2 or TRBV6-3 combines with J gene TRBJ1-5, with TRBD1 identical over 8 bases. CDR1 and CDR2 from the germline V gene are MNHEY and SVGEGT. The CDR3 is made up of 15 amino acids. J gave up 4 bases and V 4 bases, and 6 bases lay outside the gene matches. This CDR3 reads CASSSGQGLNQPQHF. The CDR3 bases are TGTGCCAGCAGTTCAGGACAGGGACTAAATCAGCCCCAGCATTTT.

This clone was detected only a few times. The chain uses TRBV6-2 or TRBV6-3 and TRBJ1-2; possibly TRBD1 for D (6 bases). V was cut by 5 bases and J by 0 bases, with 7 bases left in between. Germline CDR1 reads MNHEY; CDR2 reads SVGEGT. There are 13 residues in the CDR3. The CDR3, as DNA: TGTGCCAGCAGTGGACAGTCTAACTATGGCTACACCTTC. It codes for CASSGQSNYGYTF.

The chain uses TRBV11-2 and TRBJ2-1; D possibly corresponds to TRBD1 (6 bases). V lost 0 bases to trimming and J lost 4 bases, with 13 bases between them. The CDR3 sequence is 16 residues long. CDR1 and CDR2 (germline): SGHAT, FQNNGV. The CDR3 DNA is TGTGCCAGCAGCTTAGATGGTGGGGGCCTATACAATGAGCAGTTCTTC. This codes for CASSLDGGGLYNEQFF.

This sequence joins TRBV28 and TRBJ1-2; no clear D gene. The CDR3 length is 14 residues. Deletions cut 3 bases from V and 2 bases from J, with 10 bases between. Germline assignment: CDR1 MDHEN and CDR2 SYDVKM. The CDR3 loop reads CASSFYQTNYGYTF. The DNA of the CDR3 is TGTGCCAGCAGTTTTTATCAGACCAACTATGGCTACACCTTC.

This chain uses TRBV6-5 with TRBJ1-4; the D gene is possibly TRBD1 (5 bases). Germline CDR1 MNHEY, CDR2 SVGAGI. V dropped 2 bases and J dropped 0 bases, with 10 bases sitting between them. This CDR3 has 16 residues. The CDR3: CASSYLQTATNEKLFF. The CDR3 DNA reads TGTGCCAGCAGTTACCTCCAGACAGCAACTAATGAAAAACTGTTTTTT.

This clone appeared once. The rearrangement links TRBV4-1 to TRBJ1-1; TRBD1 might be the D (6 bases). The CDR3 is 15 amino acids. V was shortened by 7 bases and J by 0 bases, with 15 bases between the two germline ends. CDR1 is MGHRA, CDR2 YSYEKL, per germline. As DNA, the CDR3 is TGCGCCAGCAACTCAATACAGGGCATGAACACTGAAGCTTTCTTT. Its protein is CASNSIQGMNTEAFF.

V is TRBV30 and J is TRBJ1-4, with D perhaps TRBD1 (5 bases). Trimming took 3 bases from V and 4 from J, leaving 18 bases between them. The CDR3 length is 16 residues. The germline V gene encodes CDR1 GTSNPN and CDR2 SVGIG (reference sequence). CDR3 residues: CAWSPPGVEGNEKLFF. CDR3 bases: TGTGCCTGGAGCCCGCCGGGGGTTGAGGGTAATGAAAAACTGTTTTTT.

The rearrangement links TRBV19 to TRBJ1-1; unclear D gene. The V end lost 3 bases, the J end lost 5 bases, and 7 bases lay between the germline ends. The CDR3 length is 12 residues. Germline-derived CDR1 and CDR2 are LNHDA and SQIVND (reference sequence). The CDR3, as DNA: TGTGCCAGTAGTATGATGGGAACTGAAGCTTTCTTT. It encodes CASSMMGTEAFF.

The J gene is TRBJ2-1, the V gene TRBV5-5; 8 bases are shared with TRBD1. Losses at the gene ends were 1 base for V and 4 bases for J; bases not matched to a gene: 4. Looked up from germline, CDR1 is SGHKS and CDR2 is YYEKEE (reference sequence). The CDR3 extends over 15 amino acids. The CDR3 is CASSLSTGAYNEQFF. The CDR3 coding sequence is TGTGCCAGCAGCTTGTCGACAGGGGCGTACAATGAGCAGTTCTTC.

The rearrangement joins TRBV3-1 (or the pseudogene TRBV3-2) to TRBJ2-5; 7 positions agree with TRBD1. Trimming took 3 bases from V and 1 from J; bases not matched to a gene: 2. This CDR3 is 14 amino acids long. The germline gives CDR1 LGHDT, CDR2 YNNKEL (reference sequence). The CDR3 sequence is CASSHWDSQETQYF. As DNA, the CDR3 is TGTGCCAGCAGCCATTGGGACAGCCAAGAGACCCAGTACTTC.

This clone was detected only a few times. The V and J genes are TRBV5-4 and TRBJ2-7; D possibly corresponds to TRBD1 (6 bases). With 0 bases removed from V and 9 bases from J, the gap between germline ends came to 13 bases. CDR3 length equals 13 residues. Germline CDR1 is SGHNT and CDR2 is YYREEE (reference sequence). The CDR3 nucleotides are TGTGCCAGCAGCTTGGGACAGGCCGGTAGGCAGTACTTC. It specifies CASSLGQAGRQYF.

In its sample, this clone was seen a few times. This sequence joins TRBV7-9 and TRBJ1-5; 8 bases are a match to TRBD1. CDR1 and CDR2 (germline): SEHNR, FQNEAQ (reference sequence). This CDR3 spans 14 amino acids. Trimming removed 5 bases from V and 4 bases from J; junction bases left unmatched: 4. The CDR3 sequence is CASSPDRVNQPQHF. In nucleotides, the CDR3 is TGTGCCAGCAGCCCGGACAGGGTAAATCAGCCCCAGCATTTT.

The chain joins TRBV28 to TRBJ2-1; either TRBD1 or TRBD2 may fit D (6 bases each). The CDR3 sequence is 14 residues long. Trimming removed 5 bases from V and 3 bases from J, with 11 bases in between. Germline CDR1 is MDHEN and CDR2 is SYDVKM. CDR3 in amino acids: CASSPRGLYNEQFF. CDR3 in DNA: TGTGCCAGCAGTCCACGGGGGCTCTACAATGAGCAGTTCTTC.

The chain is built from TRBV5-1 and TRBJ1-1; D not resolved. The CDR3 loop spans 15 amino acids. The germline V gene has CDR1 SGHRS and CDR2 YFSETQ. Between the trimmed V and J ends, which lost 1 base and 0 bases, there was a span of 10 bases. CDR3 DNA: TGCGCCAGCAGCTTGCAATTGGATTTGAACACTGAAGCTTTCTTT. The encoded protein is CASSLQLDLNTEAFF.